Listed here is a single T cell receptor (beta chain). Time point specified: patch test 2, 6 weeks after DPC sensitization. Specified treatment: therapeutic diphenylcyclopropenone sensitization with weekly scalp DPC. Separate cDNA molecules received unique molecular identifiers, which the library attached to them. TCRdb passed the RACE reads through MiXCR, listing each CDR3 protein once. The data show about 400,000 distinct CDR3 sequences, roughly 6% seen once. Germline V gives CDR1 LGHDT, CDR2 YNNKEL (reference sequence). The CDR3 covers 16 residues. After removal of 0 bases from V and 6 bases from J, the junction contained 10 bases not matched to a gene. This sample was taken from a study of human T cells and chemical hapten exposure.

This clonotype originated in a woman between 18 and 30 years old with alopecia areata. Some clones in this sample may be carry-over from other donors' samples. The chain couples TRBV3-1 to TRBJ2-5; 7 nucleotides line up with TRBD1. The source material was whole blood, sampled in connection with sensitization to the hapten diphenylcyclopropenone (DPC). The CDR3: CASSQDDLDRSKTQYF. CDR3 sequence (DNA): TGTGCCAGCAGCCAAGACGATTTGGACAGGTCGAAGACCCAGTACTTC.